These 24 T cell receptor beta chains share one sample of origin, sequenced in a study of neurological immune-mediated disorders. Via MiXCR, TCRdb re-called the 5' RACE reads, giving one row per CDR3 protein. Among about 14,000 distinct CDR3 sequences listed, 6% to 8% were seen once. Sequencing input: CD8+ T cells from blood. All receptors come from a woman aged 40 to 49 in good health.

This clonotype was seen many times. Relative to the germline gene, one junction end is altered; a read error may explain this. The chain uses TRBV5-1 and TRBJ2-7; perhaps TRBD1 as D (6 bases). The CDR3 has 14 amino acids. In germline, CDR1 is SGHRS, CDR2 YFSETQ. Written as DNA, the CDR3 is TGCGCCAGCACCTTGGTTAACAGGGAACACGAGCAGTACTTC. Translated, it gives CASTLVNREHEQYF.

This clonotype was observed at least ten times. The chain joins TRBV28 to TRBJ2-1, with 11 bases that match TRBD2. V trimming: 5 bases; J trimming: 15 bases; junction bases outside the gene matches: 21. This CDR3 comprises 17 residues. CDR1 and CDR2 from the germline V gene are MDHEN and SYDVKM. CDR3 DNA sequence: TGTGCCAGCAGTCCTCTCTCTTCACTAGCGGGAGCTCATAGACGGTTCTTC. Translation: CASSPLSSLAGAHRRFF. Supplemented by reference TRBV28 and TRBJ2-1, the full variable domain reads DVKVTQSSRYLVKRTGEKVFLECVQDMDHENMFWYRQDPGLGLRLIYFSYDVKMKEKGDIPEGYSVSREKKERFSLILESASTNQTSMYLCASSPLSSLAGAHRRFFGPGTRLTVL.

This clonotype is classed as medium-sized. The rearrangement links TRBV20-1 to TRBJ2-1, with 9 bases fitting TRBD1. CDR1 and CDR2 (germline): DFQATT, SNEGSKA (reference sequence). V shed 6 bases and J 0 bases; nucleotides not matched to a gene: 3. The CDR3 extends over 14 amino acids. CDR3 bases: TGCAGTGCGCGGGACAGGGTCTCCTACAATGAGCAGTTCTTC. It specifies CSARDRVSYNEQFF.

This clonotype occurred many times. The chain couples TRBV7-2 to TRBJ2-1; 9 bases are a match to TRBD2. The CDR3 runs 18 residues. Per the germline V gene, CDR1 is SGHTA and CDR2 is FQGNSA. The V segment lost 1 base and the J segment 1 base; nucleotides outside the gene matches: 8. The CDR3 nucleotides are TGTGCCAGCAGCTTAGTTGCGGGACTAGCCGTATCCTACAATGAGCAGTTCTTC. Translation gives CASSLVAGLAVSYNEQFF.

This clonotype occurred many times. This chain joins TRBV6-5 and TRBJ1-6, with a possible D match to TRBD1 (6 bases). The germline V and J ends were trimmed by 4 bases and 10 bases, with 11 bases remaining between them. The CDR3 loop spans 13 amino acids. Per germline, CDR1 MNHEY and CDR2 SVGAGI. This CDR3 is CASSSGTRSPLHF. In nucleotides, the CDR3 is TGTGCCAGCAGTTCCGGGACACGATCACCCCTCCACTTT.

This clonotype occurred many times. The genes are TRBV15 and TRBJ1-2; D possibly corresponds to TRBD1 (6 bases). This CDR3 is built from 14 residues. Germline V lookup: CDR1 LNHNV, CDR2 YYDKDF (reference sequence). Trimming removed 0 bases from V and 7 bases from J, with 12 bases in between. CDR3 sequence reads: CATSREAGESGYTF. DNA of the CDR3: TGTGCCACCAGCAGAGAGGCAGGGGAAAGTGGCTACACCTTC.

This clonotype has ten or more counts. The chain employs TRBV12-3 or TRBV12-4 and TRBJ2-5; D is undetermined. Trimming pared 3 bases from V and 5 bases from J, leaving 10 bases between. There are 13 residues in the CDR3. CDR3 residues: CASSFFPRETQYF. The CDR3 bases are TGTGCCAGCAGTTTCTTCCCTCGGGAGACCCAGTACTTC.

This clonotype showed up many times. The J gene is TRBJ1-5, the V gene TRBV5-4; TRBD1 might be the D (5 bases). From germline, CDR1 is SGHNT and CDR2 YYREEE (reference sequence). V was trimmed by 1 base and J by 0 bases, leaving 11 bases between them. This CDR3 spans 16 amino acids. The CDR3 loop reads CASSLWGDYSNQPQHF. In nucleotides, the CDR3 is TGTGCCAGCAGCTTGTGGGGCGATTATAGCAATCAGCCCCAGCATTTT.

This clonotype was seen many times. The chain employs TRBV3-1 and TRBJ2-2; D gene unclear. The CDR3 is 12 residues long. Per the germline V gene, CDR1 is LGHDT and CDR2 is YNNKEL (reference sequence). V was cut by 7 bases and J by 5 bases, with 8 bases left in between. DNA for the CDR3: TGTGCCAGCATTGAAGGAACCGGGGAGCTGTTTTTT. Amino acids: CASIEGTGELFF.

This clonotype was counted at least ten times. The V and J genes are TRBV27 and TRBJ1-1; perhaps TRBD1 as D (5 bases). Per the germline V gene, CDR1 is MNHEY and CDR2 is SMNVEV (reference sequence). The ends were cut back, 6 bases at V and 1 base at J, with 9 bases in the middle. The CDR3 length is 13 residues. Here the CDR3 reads CASSITGNTEAFF. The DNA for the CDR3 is TGTGCCAGCAGCATAACAGGGAACACTGAAGCTTTCTTT.

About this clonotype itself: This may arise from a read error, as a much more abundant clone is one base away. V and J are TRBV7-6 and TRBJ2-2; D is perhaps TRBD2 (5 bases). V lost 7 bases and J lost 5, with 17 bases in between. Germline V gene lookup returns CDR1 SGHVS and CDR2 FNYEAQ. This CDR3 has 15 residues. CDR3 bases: TGTGCCAGCATCACCCCAGGAGGATTAACCGGGGAGCTGTTTTTT. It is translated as CASITPGGLTGELFF.

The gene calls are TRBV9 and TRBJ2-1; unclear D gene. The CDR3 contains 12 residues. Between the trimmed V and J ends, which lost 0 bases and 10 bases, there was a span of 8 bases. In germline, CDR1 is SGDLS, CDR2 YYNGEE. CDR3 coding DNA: TGTGCCAGCAGCGTAGCGACGGGCGAGCAGTTCTTC. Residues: CASSVATGEQFF.

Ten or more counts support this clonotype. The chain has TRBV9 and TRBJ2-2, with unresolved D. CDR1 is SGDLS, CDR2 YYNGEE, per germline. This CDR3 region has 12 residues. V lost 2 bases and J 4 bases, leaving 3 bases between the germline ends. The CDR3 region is CASSVGTGELFF. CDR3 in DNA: TGTGCCAGCAGCGTGGGCACCGGGGAGCTGTTTTTT.

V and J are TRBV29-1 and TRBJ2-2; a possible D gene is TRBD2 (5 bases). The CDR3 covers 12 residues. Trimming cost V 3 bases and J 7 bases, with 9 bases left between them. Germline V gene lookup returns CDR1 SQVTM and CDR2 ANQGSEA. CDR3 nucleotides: TGCAGCGTTGAGAGGGCCTACGGGGAGCTGTTTTTT. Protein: CSVERAYGELFF.

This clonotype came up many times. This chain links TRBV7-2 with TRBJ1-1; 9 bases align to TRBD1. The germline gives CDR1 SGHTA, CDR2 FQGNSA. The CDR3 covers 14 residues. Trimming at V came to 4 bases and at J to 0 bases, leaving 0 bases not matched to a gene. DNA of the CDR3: TGTGCCAGCAGCTGGACAGGGGTGAACACTGAAGCTTTCTTT. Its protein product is CASSWTGVNTEAFF.

CDR3 sequence reads: CASSLRLDSNQPQHF. CDR3 in DNA: TGTGCCAGCAGTTTACGGCTAGATAGCAATCAGCCCCAGCATTTT. The rearrangement uses TRBV28 and TRBJ1-5, with unresolved D. The CDR3 extends over 15 amino acids. Between the trimmed V and J ends, which lost 2 bases and 0 bases, there was a span of 8 bases. From germline, CDR1 is MDHEN and CDR2 SYDVKM.

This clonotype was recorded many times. The CDR3 DNA sequence: TGCGCCAGCAGCTTGGAGGTGGGCCTCACAGATACGCAGTATTTT. Its protein is CASSLEVGLTDTQYF. The V gene is TRBV5-1, the J gene TRBJ2-3; no clear D gene. The CDR3 has 15 amino acids. The germline gives CDR1 SGHRS, CDR2 YFSETQ. V shed 0 bases and J shed 2 bases, with 10 bases lying between them. Full variable domain (outside the CDR3, taken from reference TRBV5-1 and TRBJ2-3): KAGVTQTPRYLIKTRGQQVTLSCSPISGHRSVSWYQQTPGQGLQFLFEYFSETQRNKGNFPGRFSGRQFSNSRSEMNVSTLELGDSALYLCASSLEVGLTDTQYFGPGTRLTVL.

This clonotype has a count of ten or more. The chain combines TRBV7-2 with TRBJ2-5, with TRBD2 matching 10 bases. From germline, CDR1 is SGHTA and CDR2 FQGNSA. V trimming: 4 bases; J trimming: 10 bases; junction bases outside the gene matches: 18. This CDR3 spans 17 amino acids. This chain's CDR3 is CASSSVLGLAGVLDQYF. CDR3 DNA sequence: TGTGCCAGCAGCTCGGTCTTAGGGCTAGCGGGGGTATTAGACCAGTACTTC.

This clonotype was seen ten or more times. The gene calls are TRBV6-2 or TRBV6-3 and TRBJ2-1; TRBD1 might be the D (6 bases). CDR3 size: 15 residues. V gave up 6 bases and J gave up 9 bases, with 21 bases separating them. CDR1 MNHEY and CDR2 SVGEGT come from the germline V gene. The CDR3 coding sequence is TGTGCCAGCAGCCAGATACGACAGGTTAGGGGTGAGCAGTTCTTC. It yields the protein CASSQIRQVRGEQFF.

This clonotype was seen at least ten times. The CDR3 region is CASSPEPGRTSEQYF. The CDR3 coding sequence is TGCGCCAGCAGCCCGGAGCCGGGACGGACCTCAGAGCAGTACTTC. The chain recombines TRBV5-1 with TRBJ2-7; D is perhaps TRBD1 or TRBD2 (5 bases each). Trimming took 4 bases from V and 7 from J, leaving 21 bases between them. The germline CDR1 and CDR2 sequences are SGHRS and YFSETQ. This CDR3 comprises 15 residues.

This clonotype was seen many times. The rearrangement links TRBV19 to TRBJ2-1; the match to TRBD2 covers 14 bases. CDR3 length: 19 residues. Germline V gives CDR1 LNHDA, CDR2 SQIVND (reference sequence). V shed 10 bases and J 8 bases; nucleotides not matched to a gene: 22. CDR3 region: CATSRTGIGTSGRLDEQFF. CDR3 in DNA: TGTGCCACTTCGAGGACAGGGATCGGGACTAGCGGGAGATTAGATGAGCAGTTCTTC.

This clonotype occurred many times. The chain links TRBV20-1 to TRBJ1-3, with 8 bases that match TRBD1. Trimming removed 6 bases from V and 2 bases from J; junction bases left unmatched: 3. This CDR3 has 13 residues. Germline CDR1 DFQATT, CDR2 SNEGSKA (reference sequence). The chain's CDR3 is CSAEDRAGNTIYF. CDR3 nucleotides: TGCAGTGCAGAGGACAGGGCTGGAAACACCATATATTTT.

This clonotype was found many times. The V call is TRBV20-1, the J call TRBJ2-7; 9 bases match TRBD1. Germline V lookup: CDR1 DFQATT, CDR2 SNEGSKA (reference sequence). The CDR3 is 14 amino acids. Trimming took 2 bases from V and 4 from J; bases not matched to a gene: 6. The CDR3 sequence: CSARYLDRGYEQYF. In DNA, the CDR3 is TGCAGTGCTAGATACTTGGACAGGGGTTACGAGCAGTACTTC.

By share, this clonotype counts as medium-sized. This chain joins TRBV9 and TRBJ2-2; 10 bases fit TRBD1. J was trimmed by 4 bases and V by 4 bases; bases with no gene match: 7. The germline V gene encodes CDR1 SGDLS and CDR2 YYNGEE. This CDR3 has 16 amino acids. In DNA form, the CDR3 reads TGTGCCAGCAGCCCCCCCGGGACAGGGGTCACCGGGGAGCTGTTTTTT. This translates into CASSPPGTGVTGELFF.